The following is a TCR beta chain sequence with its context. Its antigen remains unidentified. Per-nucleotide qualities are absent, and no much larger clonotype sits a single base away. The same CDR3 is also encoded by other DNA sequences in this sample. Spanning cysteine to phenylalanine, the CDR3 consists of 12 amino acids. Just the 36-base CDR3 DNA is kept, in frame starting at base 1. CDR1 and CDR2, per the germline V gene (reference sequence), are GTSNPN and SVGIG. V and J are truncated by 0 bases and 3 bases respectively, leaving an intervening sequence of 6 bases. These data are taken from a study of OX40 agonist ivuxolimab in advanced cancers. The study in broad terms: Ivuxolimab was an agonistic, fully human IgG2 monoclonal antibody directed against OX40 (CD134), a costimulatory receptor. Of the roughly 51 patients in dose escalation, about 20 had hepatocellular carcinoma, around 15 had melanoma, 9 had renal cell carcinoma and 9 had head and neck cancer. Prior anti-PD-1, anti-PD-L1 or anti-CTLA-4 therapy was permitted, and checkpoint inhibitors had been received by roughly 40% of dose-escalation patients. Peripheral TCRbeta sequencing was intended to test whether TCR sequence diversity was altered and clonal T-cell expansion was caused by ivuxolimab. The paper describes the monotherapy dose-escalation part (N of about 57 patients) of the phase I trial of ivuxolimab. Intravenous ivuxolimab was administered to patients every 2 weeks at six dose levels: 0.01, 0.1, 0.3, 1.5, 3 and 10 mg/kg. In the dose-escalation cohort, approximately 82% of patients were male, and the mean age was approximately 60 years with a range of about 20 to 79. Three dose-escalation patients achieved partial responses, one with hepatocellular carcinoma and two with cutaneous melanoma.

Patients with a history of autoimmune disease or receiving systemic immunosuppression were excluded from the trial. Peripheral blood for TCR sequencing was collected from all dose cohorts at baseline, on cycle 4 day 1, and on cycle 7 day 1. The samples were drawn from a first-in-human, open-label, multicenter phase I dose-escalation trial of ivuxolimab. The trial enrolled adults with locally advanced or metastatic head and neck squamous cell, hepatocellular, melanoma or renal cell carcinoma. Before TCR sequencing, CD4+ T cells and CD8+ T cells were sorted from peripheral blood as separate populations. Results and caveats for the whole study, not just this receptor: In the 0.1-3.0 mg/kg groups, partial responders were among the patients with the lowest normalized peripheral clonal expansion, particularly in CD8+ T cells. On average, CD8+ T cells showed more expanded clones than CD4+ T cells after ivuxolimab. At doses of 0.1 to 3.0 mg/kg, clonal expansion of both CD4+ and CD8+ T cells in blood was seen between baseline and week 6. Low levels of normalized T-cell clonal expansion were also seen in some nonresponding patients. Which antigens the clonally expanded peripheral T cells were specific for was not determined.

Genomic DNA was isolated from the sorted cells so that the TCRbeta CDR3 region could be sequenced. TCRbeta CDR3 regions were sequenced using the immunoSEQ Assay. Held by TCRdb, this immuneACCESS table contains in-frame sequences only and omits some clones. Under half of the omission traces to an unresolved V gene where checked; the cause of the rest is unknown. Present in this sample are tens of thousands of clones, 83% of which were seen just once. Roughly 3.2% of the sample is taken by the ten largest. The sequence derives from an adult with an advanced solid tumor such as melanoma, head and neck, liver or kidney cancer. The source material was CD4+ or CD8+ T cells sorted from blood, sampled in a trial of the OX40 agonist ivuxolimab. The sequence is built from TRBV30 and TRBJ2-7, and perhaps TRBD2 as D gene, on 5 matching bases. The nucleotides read TGTGCCTGGAGTGTACGGGACTACGAGCAGTACTTC. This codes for CAWSVRDYEQYF.